This T cell receptor (beta chain) was sequenced for a study of response to subunit inactivated influenza vaccine. Overall study findings and caveats: Researchers suggested that each seasonal influenza vaccination recruits few new T cells.

The ends were cut back, 2 bases at V and 3 bases at J, with 5 bases in the middle. The CDR3 sequence is 13 residues long. Germline CDR1 is DFQATT and CDR2 is SNEGSKA (reference sequence). In regard to this clonotype: The antigen remains undetermined.

TCRdb re-analysed the RT-PCR reads in MiXCR, keeping a single row per CDR3 protein. The table includes about 500,000 distinct CDR3 sequences, approximately 16% detected once. The sequence came from a man between 50 and 75 years old who received an inactivated influenza vaccine. V gene TRBV20-1 combines with J gene TRBJ2-6; D gene unclear. Sequencing used CD4+ T cells sorted from PBMCs, obtained around 25 months after vaccination. The CDR3 nucleotides read TGCAGTGCTAGAAGAGTTGGGGCCAACGTCCTGACTTTC. Translated, it gives CSARRVGANVLTF.